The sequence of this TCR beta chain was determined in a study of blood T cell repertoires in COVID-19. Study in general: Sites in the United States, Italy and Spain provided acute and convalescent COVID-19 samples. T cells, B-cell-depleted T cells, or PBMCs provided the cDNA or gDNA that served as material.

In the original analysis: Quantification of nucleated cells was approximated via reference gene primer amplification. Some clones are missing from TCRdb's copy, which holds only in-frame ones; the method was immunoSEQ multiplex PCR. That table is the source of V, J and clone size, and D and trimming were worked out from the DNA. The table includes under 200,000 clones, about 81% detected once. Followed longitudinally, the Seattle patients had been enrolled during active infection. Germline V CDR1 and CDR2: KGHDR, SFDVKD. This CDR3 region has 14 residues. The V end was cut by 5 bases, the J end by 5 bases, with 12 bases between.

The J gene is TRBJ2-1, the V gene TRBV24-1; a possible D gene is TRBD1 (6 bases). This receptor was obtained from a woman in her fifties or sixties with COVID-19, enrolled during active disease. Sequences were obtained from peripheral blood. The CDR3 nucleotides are TGTGCCACCAGTGCCGCCGGGACAAACAATGAGCAGTTCTTC. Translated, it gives CATSAAGTNNEQFF.